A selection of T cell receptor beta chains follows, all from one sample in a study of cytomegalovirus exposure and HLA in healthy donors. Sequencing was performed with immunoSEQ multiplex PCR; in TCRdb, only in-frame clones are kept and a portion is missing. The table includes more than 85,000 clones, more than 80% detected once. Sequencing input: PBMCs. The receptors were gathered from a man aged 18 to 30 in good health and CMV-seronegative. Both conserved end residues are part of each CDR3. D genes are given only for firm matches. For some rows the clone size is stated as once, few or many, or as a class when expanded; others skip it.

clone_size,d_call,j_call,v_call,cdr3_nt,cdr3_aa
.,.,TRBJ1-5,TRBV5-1,TGCGCCAGCAGCCAGGGCCCCAATCAGCCCCAGCATTTT,CASSQGPNQPQHF
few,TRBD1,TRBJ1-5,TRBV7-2,TGTGCCAGCAGCTCCTTAACAGGGGCCTCCAATCAGCCCCAGCATTTT,CASSSLTGASNQPQHF
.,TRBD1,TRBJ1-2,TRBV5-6,TGTGCCAGCAGCCCCGACAGGGCCCTTTTTTATGGCTACACCTTC,CASSPDRALFYGYTF
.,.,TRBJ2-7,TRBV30,TGTGCCTGGAGTCCCACAGGGAACTACGAGCAGTACTTC,CAWSPTGNYEQYF
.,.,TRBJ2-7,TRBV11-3,TGTGCCAGCAGCCCGCCGCGGGCCCTGAACCCCGAGCAGTACTTC,CASSPPRALNPEQYF
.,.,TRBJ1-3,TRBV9,TGTGCCAGCAGCGTAGCCCCGAGGACTGGAAACACCATATATTTT,CASSVAPRTGNTIYF
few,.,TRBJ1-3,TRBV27,TGTGCCAGCCGCGGCAGGGCTGGAAACACCATATATTTT,CASRGRAGNTIYF
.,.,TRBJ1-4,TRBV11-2,TGTGCCAGCAGCTTATCCAGGACTAATGAAAAACTGTTTTTT,CASSLSRTNEKLFF
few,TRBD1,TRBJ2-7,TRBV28,TGTGCCAGCAGTTTATGGTCAGCGACAGGGGGCGTAATTCCCTACGAGCAGTACTTC,CASSLWSATGGVIPYEQYF
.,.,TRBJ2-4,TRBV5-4,TGTGCCAGCAGCCACGGGAGATCGGCCAAAAACATTCAGTACTTC,CASSHGRSAKNIQYF
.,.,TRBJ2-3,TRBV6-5,TGTGCCAGCAGTGGACTAGATACGCAGTATTTT,CASSGLDTQYF
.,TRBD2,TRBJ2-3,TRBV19,TGTGCCAGTGCGGGACTAGCGGGAGGGACAGATACGCAGTATTTT,CASAGLAGGTDTQYF
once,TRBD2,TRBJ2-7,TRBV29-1,TGCAGCGTTCCTACTAGCGGGACGTCCTACGAGCAGTACTTC,CSVPTSGTSYEQYF
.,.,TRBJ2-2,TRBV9,TGTGCCAGCAGCGTAGGGGGGCGTAGCACCGGGGAGCTGTTTTTT,CASSVGGRSTGELFF
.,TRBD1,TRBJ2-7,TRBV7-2,TGTGCCAGCAGCTTAGGGCAGTGGCAGGGGGACGAGCAGTACTTC,CASSLGQWQGDEQYF
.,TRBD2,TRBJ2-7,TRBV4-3,TGCGCCAGCAGCCAAGATAGGGCAGGGAGGGGCTCCGAGCAGTACTTC,CASSQDRAGRGSEQYF
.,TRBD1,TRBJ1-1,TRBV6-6,TGTGCCAGCAGTTACCCTCGATCGGACAGGGGGCGCGAGGCTTTCTTT,CASSYPRSDRGREAFF
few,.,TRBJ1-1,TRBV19,TGTGCCAGTAGTATACAAACCGGGAAGGAAGCTTTCTTT,CASSIQTGKEAFF
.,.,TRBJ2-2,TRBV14,TGTGCCAGCAGCTTCTTACTACAGGGTACCGGGGAGCTGTTTTTT,CASSFLLQGTGELFF
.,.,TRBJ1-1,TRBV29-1,TGCAGCGTTGAGGTGGGCTACACTGAAGCTTTCTTT,CSVEVGYTEAFF
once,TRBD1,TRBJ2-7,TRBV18,TGTGCCAGCTCACCATCCGGACAGGGGGTCTACGAGCAGTACTTC,CASSPSGQGVYEQYF
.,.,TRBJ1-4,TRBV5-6,TGTGCCAGCACCCATGTGACTAATGAAAAACTGTTTTTT,CASTHVTNEKLFF
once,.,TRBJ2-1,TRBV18,TGTGCCAGCTCACCACTGGCCCCTGAGGGGGATGAGCAGTTCTTC,CASSPLAPEGDEQFF
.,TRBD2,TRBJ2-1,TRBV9,TGTGCCAGCAGCCCACTTAGCGGGAGTTTGTATGAGCAGTTCTTC,CASSPLSGSLYEQFF
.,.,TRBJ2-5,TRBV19,TGTGCCAGTAGTATAAACAGAGAAGAGACCCAGTACTTC,CASSINREETQYF
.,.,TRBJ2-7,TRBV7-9,TGTGCCAGCAGCTTAGTAGGAGAAGCCTACGAGCAGTACTTC,CASSLVGEAYEQYF
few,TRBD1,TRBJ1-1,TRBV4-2,TGTGCCAGCAGCGGAACTGGACAGGGGAACACTGAAGCTTTCTTT,CASSGTGQGNTEAFF
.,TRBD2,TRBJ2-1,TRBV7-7,TGTGCTAGCAGCTTAGGGGCGGGGGACAATGAGCAGTTCTTC,CASSLGAGDNEQFF
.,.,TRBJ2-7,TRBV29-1,TGCAGCGTTGAAGGAGGCCCCGGCTACGAGCAGTACTTC,CSVEGGPGYEQYF
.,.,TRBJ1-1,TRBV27,TGTGCCAGCTCGTGGGGAGGGGAGGCTTTCTTT,CASSWGGEAFF
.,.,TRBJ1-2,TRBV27,TGTGCCAGCAGTTTATCGGCGGACTATGGCTACACCTTC,CASSLSADYGYTF
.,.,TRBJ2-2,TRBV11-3,TGTGCCAGCAGCTTATACAGGAACACCGGGGAGCTGTTTTTT,CASSLYRNTGELFF
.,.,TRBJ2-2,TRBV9,TGTGCCAGCAGCTACCTAAGCGGGGAGCTGTTTTTT,CASSYLSGELFF
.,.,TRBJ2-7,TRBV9,TGTGCCAGCAGCGTAGCTTCTTCCTCCTACGAGCAGTACTTC,CASSVASSSYEQYF
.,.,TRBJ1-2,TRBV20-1,TGCAGTGCGCCGTTACGGGGGAGCTACACCTTC,CSAPLRGSYTF
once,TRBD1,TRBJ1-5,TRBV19,TGTGCCAGTAGTATCTCGGGACAGGGAAGTCAGCCCCAGCATTTT,CASSISGQGSQPQHF
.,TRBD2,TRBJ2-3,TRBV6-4,TGTGCCAGCAGTCGGACTAGCGGGAGTATGGATACGCAGTATTTT,CASSRTSGSMDTQYF
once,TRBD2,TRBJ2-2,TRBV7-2,TGTGCCAGCAGCGTGCCGGGACTAGCTTTCGGGGAGCTGTTTTTT,CASSVPGLAFGELFF
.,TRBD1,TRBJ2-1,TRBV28,TGTGCCAGCAGGAGACAGGGAACCTACAATGAGCAGTTCTTC,CASRRQGTYNEQFF
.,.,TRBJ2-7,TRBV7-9,TGTGCCAGCCGAAAGTCGGGCTACGAGCAGTACTTC,CASRKSGYEQYF
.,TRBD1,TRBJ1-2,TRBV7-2,TGTGCCAGCAGCTTAGCCCGACAGGGGCATGGCTACACCTTC,CASSLARQGHGYTF
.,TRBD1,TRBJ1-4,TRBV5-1,TGCGCCAGCAGCTTGGGAACAGGGGGCGTAGATGAAAAACTGTTTTTT,CASSLGTGGVDEKLFF
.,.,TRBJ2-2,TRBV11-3,TGTGCCAGCAGCCCGGAGAGTAGCGGGAACACCGGGGAGCTGTTTTTT,CASSPESSGNTGELFF
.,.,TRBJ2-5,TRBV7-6,TGTGCCAGCAGCCCGTACCAGGGGAAAGAGACCCAGTACTTC,CASSPYQGKETQYF
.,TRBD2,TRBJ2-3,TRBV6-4,TGTGCCAGCAGTGTCCTAGCGGGGACAGATACGCAGTATTTT,CASSVLAGTDTQYF
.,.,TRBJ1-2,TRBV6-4,TGTGCCAGCAGTGACAGTGGCAACCTTGGCTACACCTTC,CASSDSGNLGYTF
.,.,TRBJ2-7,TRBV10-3,TGTGCCATCAGTGAGTCGACTCAAGCGGCGGGTAGCTCCTACGAGCAGTACTTC,CAISESTQAAGSSYEQYF
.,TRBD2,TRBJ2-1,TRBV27,TGTGCCAGCAGTTTAGGGCCTAGCGGTATATACAATGAGCAGTTCTTC,CASSLGPSGIYNEQFF
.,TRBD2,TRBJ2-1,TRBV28,TGTGCCAGCAGTTCAGGGACTAGCGGGCGGAATGAGCAGTTCTTC,CASSSGTSGRNEQFF
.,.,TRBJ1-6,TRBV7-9,TGTGCCAGCAGCTTTTTTAGTTCACCCCTCCACTTT,CASSFFSSPLHF
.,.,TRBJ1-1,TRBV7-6,TGTGCCAGCAGCTTAAGAGAGAACACTGAAGCTTTCTTT,CASSLRENTEAFF
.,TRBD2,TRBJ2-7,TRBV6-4,TGTGCCAGCAGTCCCCCGTTCCTAGCGGGCAGACCCTACGAGCAGTACTTC,CASSPPFLAGRPYEQYF